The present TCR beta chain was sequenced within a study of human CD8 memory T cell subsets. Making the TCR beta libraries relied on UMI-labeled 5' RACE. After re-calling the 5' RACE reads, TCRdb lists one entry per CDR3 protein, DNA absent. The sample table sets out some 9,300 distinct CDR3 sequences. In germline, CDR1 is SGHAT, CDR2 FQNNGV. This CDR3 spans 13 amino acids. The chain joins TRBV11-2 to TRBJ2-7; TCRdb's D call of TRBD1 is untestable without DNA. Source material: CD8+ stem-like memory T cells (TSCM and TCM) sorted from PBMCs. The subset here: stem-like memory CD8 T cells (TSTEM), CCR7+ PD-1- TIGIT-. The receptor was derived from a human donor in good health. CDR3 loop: CASSQGYSYEQYF.